A single count supports the clone carrying this T cell receptor (beta chain). What it recognizes is unknown. These data belong to a study of vaccination and CD4 T cells after COVID-19. As to time point: late sampling 161 to 241 days after vaccination in a few convalescent patients. As to treatment: approximately 9-day PBMC culture with coronavirus spike peptide pools or control peptides (ViraFEST assay). The Oncomine TCR Beta short-read assay was applied to DNA of cultured CD4+ T cells. TCRdb re-called the PCR reads with MiXCR, one entry per CDR3 protein. In the table there are approximately 23,000 distinct CDR3 sequences, around two fifths of which are singletons. There are 11 residues in the CDR3. Trimming cost V 7 bases and J 3 bases, with 3 bases left between them. From germline, CDR1 is MNHEY and CDR2 SMNVEV (reference sequence).

The specimen comprised CD4+ T cells from blood, cultured in vitro, sampled about 7 months after SARS-CoV-2 vaccination. The rearrangement uses TRBV27 and TRBJ2-2; no reliable D call. This clonotype was sampled from a human donor who had recovered from COVID-19. For the CDR3, the DNA is TGTGCCAGCACCTACACCGGGGAGCTGTTTTTT. Protein product: CASTYTGELFF.